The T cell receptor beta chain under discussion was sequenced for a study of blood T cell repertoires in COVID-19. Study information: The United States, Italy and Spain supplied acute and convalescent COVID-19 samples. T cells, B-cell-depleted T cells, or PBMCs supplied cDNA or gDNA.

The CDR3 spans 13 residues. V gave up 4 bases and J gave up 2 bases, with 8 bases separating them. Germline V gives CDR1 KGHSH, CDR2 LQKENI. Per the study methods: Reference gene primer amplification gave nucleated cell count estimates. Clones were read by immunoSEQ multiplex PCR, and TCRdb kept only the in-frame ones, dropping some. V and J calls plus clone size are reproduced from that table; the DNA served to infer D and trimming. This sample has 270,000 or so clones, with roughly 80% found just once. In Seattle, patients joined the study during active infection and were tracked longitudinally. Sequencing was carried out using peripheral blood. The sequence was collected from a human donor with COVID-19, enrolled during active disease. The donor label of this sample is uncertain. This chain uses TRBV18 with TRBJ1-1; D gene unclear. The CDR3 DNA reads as TGTGCCAGCTCACAACTCGATAACACTGAAGCTTTCTTT. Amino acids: CASSQLDNTEAFF.